The clone carrying this T cell receptor (beta chain) was seen more than once but under ten times. This entry belongs to a study of identical twins. With template switching, a universal primer site was added, and the cDNA carried unique molecular identifiers. Each CDR3 protein is one row after TCRdb ran MiXCR on the 5' RACE reads. The sample has about 550,000 distinct CDR3 sequences; under 25% are singletons. The V end was cut by 6 bases, the J end by 1 base, with 17 bases between. Germline V lookup: CDR1 MNHEY, CDR2 SVGEGT. The CDR3 loop spans 16 amino acids. These data were likewise used in another study, on yellow fever vaccine responses in identical twins.

The chain has TRBV6-2 or TRBV6-3 and TRBJ2-3; D is perhaps TRBD1 or TRBD2 (5 bases each). What was sequenced was CD4+ T cells sorted from blood. The TCR comes from a woman aged 18-29 years in good health. Here the CDR3 DNA reads TGTGCCAGCAGGTCTCATTGGGGACCCGGCACAGATACGCAGTATTTT. Translated, it gives CASRSHWGPGTDTQYF.